These 6 T cell receptor beta chains were all obtained from the same sample, sequenced in a study of T cell responses to AZD1222 COVID-19 vaccine. Profiled with immunoSEQ multiplex PCR; TCRdb holds only in-frame clones, not every one. The sample has 75,000 to 95,000 clones; 70% to 90% are singletons. The material sequenced was peripheral blood, taken on day 0 of AZD1222 vaccination. These receptors were collected from an adult in good health.

The V gene is TRBV11-3, the J gene TRBJ2-1; the D gene is possibly TRBD1 (5 bases). Per the germline V gene, CDR1 is SGHNT and CDR2 is YENEEA. This CDR3 contains 15 residues. Trimming removed 1 base at V and 5 bases at J, with 12 bases between. CDR3: CASSLGGDLHNEQFF. CDR3 nucleotide sequence: TGTGCCAGCAGCTTAGGGGGCGACTTACACAATGAGCAGTTCTTC.

This chain connects TRBV10-2 to TRBJ2-7; D is possibly TRBD1 (5 bases). V dropped 3 bases and J dropped 7 bases, with 10 bases sitting between them. Germline values: CDR1 WSHSY, CDR2 SAAADI. The CDR3 has 12 amino acids. CDR3 DNA: TGCGCCAGCAGTGACAGGGTACGGGAGCAGTACGTC. Protein sequence: CASSDRVREQYV.

V is TRBV6-6 and J is TRBJ2-7; D not resolved. Trimming took 2 bases from V and 6 from J, leaving 5 bases between them. CDR1 MNHNY and CDR2 SVGAGI come from the germline V gene (reference sequence). This CDR3 spans 11 amino acids. The CDR3 protein is CASSYMGEQYF. Here the CDR3 DNA reads TGTGCCAGCAGTTACATGGGCGAGCAGTACTTC.

The chain links TRBV19 to TRBJ2-2, with 7 bases aligning to TRBD2. Germline V CDR1 and CDR2: LNHDA, SQIVND (reference sequence). The CDR3 spans 14 residues. The J segment lost 5 bases and the V segment lost 7 bases, leaving 7 bases of the junction unmatched. Here the CDR3 DNA reads TGTGCCAGTATCGGGCGGGAGTTGACCGGGGAGCTGTTTTTT. Protein product: CASIGRELTGELFF.

This clone was observed a few times. V usage is TRBV7-2 and J usage is TRBJ1-2; D not resolved. CDR3 length: 14 amino acids. Germline V CDR1 and CDR2: SGHTA, FQGNSA. V shed 1 base and J shed 1 base, with 7 bases lying between them. CDR3 in DNA: TGTGCCAGCAGCTTAGATCACAGTAACTATGGCTACACCTTC. Encoded protein: CASSLDHSNYGYTF.

The V gene is TRBV28, the J gene TRBJ2-3; D remains ambiguous. CDR1 and CDR2 from the germline V gene are MDHEN and SYDVKM. Trimming removed 8 bases from V and 3 bases from J, with 12 bases in between. The CDR3 is made up of 13 amino acids. The CDR3 reads CASRALGTDTQYF. The CDR3 DNA is TGTGCCAGCCGGGCACTCGGGACAGATACGCAGTATTTT.